This T cell receptor beta chain was retrieved from a study of shared clonotypes between healthy human individuals. The genomic DNA of each subset was split evenly across several immunoSEQ plates. Repertoires were generated with immunoSEQ multiplex PCR, while TCRdb's copy carries only in-frame clones and drops some. The sample lists some 2,000,000 clones, about 95% occurring once. Points from the study as a whole: Generation probabilities were higher for clonotypes shared across all four sorted-subset donors than for unshared ones. The authors sampled blood alone, and tissue repertoires likely differ. Around 5% of naive CD4 clonotypes were common to four donors.

The V and J ends lost 0 bases and 2 bases respectively, with 7 bases between them. The CDR3 runs to 14 residues. The germline V gene encodes CDR1 SGDLS and CDR2 YYNGEE. Cells designated naive CD8 were CD45RO-negative and were positively selected for CCR7, with terminally differentiated effector memory CD45RA+ cells excluded. This clone was counted a single time. Antigen: not known. The sample has other DNA sequences that encode this CDR3 too. The source material was naive CD8+ T cells sorted from blood. The V gene is TRBV9, the J gene TRBJ2-3; D is uncertain. This sequence originates from a man between 18 and 35 years old in good health. This CDR3 is CASSVEGSTDTQYF. The DNA of the CDR3 is TGTGCCAGCAGCGTAGAGGGCTCCACAGATACGCAGTATTTT.